This T cell receptor (beta chain) was profiled in a study of post-analysis software for immune sequencing data. Overall study context: Relapsing-remitting, secondary progressive and progressive-relapsing forms made up the multiple sclerosis disease courses. The study's findings and limits: By F measure, strong co-clustering occurred among samples prepared in the same batch. Among 5 or 6 TRBV segments more frequent in patients than controls were TRBV5-6, TRBV5-1 and TRBV20-1.

Trimming left V 4 bases short and J 0 bases short, with 5 bases between. This CDR3 has 13 residues. CDR1 is SGHTA and CDR2 is FQGNSA in the germline V gene. With regard to this clonotype: Its target is not known.

Every TCR beta cDNA library bore unique molecular identifiers. In TCRdb, the PCR reads were re-called with MiXCR into one record per CDR3 protein. This table holds 600,000 to 700,000 distinct CDR3 sequences, approximately 60% found once. The sequenced sample consisted of blood. This receptor was taken from a girl aged 2-9 years with multiple sclerosis. The gene calls are TRBV7-2 and TRBJ2-3; D ambiguous. CDR3 protein: CASSYYSTDTQYF. DNA for the CDR3: TGTGCCAGCAGCTATTACAGCACAGATACGCAGTATTTT.